These 13 T cell receptor beta chains were all obtained from the same sample, sequenced in a study of shared clonotypes between healthy human individuals. Using immunoSEQ multiplex PCR, the repertoire was profiled, and TCRdb retains in-frame clones only, with some absent. Of some 2.3 million clones listed, over 90% are singletons. The sample comprised naive CD4+ T cells from PBMCs. As to subset: CD45RA+ positively selected. These receptors were obtained from a man aged 18-30 years in good health. Some clones in this sample may be carry-over from other donors' samples.

The rearrangement joins TRBV5-1 to TRBJ2-7; D not resolved. The CDR3 spans 14 residues. In germline, CDR1 is SGHRS, CDR2 YFSETQ. V was trimmed by 1 base and J by 6 bases, leaving 14 bases between them. CDR3 region: CASSLNLRRGEQYF. Here the CDR3 DNA reads TGCGCCAGCAGCTTGAATTTACGTCGTGGCGAGCAGTACTTC. Complete variable domain (other parts from reference TRBV5-1 and TRBJ2-7): KAGVTQTPRYLIKTRGQQVTLSCSPISGHRSVSWYQQTPGQGLQFLFEYFSETQRNKGNFPGRFSGRQFSNSRSEMNVSTLELGDSALYLCASSLNLRRGEQYFGPGTRLTVT.

With regard to this clone: In the same sample, other DNA sequences code for this CDR3. The V and J genes are TRBV20-1 and TRBJ1-3; D is undetermined. The V end was cut by 3 bases, the J end by 3 bases, with 0 bases between. Germline CDR1 and CDR2: DFQATT and SNEGSKA (reference sequence). The CDR3 contains 10 residues. CDR3 loop: CSASGNTIYF. The CDR3 DNA reads as TGCAGTGCTAGTGGAAACACCATATATTTT.

In DNA form, the CDR3 reads TGTGCCAGCAGCCCGCAGAGGGGGCACGGGGAGACCCAGTACTTC. The encoded protein is CASSPQRGHGETQYF. The rearrangement joins TRBV7-3 to TRBJ2-5, with TRBD1 matching 7 bases. The CDR3 runs 15 residues. Germline V gene lookup returns CDR1 SGHTA and CDR2 FQGTGA. The V gene end was trimmed by 5 bases and the J gene end by 5 bases; junction bases not matched to a gene: 11.

The chain carries TRBV10-3 and TRBJ2-7; no definite D call. Germline values: CDR1 ENHRY, CDR2 SYGVKD. V shed 0 bases and J shed 0 bases, with 6 bases lying between them. The CDR3 is 14 residues long. The chain's CDR3 is CAISESYSSYEQYF. The CDR3 DNA follows: TGTGCCATCAGTGAGTCGTACAGCTCCTACGAGCAGTACTTC.

CDR3 loop: CASKGRAGSYNEQFF. Here the CDR3 DNA reads TGTGCCAGCAAGGGGAGGGCCGGGTCCTACAATGAGCAGTTCTTC. The chain uses TRBV11-2 and TRBJ2-1; 7 bases agree with TRBD2. Losses at the gene ends were 7 bases for V and 1 base for J; bases not matched to a gene: 7. This CDR3 has 15 amino acids. In germline, CDR1 is SGHAT, CDR2 FQNNGV.

The V and J genes are TRBV19 and TRBJ1-5; D possibly corresponds to TRBD1 (5 bases). The germline V gene has CDR1 LNHDA and CDR2 SQIVND (reference sequence). Trimming took 1 base from V and 3 from J, leaving 10 bases between them. The CDR3 is 15 amino acids. CDR3 region: CASSIVSGPNQPQHF. As DNA, the CDR3 is TGTGCCAGTAGTATAGTATCGGGACCCAATCAGCCCCAGCATTTT.

The gene calls are TRBV18 and TRBJ2-7; 10 bases map to TRBD1. CDR3 size: 14 residues. The germline gives CDR1 KGHSH, CDR2 LQKENI. The ends lost 5 bases at V and 2 bases at J; junction bases unmatched: 3. The CDR3 loop is CASSWGQGTYEQYF. CDR3 nucleotide sequence: TGTGCCAGCTCATGGGGACAGGGGACCTACGAGCAGTACTTC.

The rearrangement links TRBV28 to TRBJ2-7; 7 nucleotides match TRBD1. This CDR3 region has 14 residues. V lost 6 bases and J lost 5; bases outside the gene matches: 10. In germline, CDR1 is MDHEN, CDR2 SYDVKM. This CDR3 reads CASSKVGQQDEQYF. The CDR3 DNA reads TGTGCCAGCAGCAAAGTGGGACAGCAAGACGAGCAGTACTTC.

The chain is built from TRBV7-9 and TRBJ2-5, with D unresolved. This CDR3 region has 15 residues. Germline assignment: CDR1 SEHNR and CDR2 FQNEAQ (reference sequence). V gave up 2 bases and J gave up 4 bases, with 14 bases separating them. The CDR3 DNA follows: TGTGCCAGCAGCTTATCCGGATTCCCCCCAGAGACCCAGTACTTC. Its protein is CASSLSGFPPETQYF.

V and J are TRBV7-9 and TRBJ2-7; TRBD1 matches 12 bases. Germline lookup yields CDR1 SEHNR and CDR2 FQNEAQ (reference sequence). The V gene end was trimmed by 1 base and the J gene end by 4 bases; junction bases not matched to a gene: 5. The CDR3 is made up of 16 amino acids. CDR3 coding DNA: TGTGCCAGCAGCTTAGTTCCGGGACAGGGGGCGTACGAGCAGTACTTC. Its protein product is CASSLVPGQGAYEQYF.

This clone was observed once. V usage is TRBV29-1 and J usage is TRBJ2-7; 11 nucleotides match TRBD2. Germline V CDR1 and CDR2: SQVTM, ANQGSEA. CDR3 size: 14 residues. The trim removed 8 bases at V and 3 bases at J, leaving 9 bases unmatched. The DNA for the CDR3 is TGCAGCATCCAAGGGACTAGCGGACTCTACGAGCAGTACTTC. Translated: CSIQGTSGLYEQYF.

J is TRBJ1-2 and V is TRBV2, with 7 bases matching TRBD1. Germline CDR1 SNHLY, CDR2 FYNNEI. CDR3 length: 15 amino acids. V shed 4 bases and J 4 bases; nucleotides not matched to a gene: 9. The CDR3 DNA reads TGTGCCAGCAGTGGACGGACAGGAGGATTCTATGGCTACACCTTC. Protein product: CASSGRTGGFYGYTF.

This sequence joins TRBV19 and TRBJ2-2; perhaps D is TRBD1 or TRBD2 (5 bases each). Trimming cost V 9 bases and J 5 bases, with 16 bases left between them. This CDR3 is built from 14 residues. Germline loops: CDR1 LNHDA, CDR2 SQIVND (reference sequence). The CDR3 DNA is TGTGCCAGGACGGGGACCAGGGCGACCGGGGAGCTGTTTTTT. Residues: CARTGTRATGELFF.